This T cell receptor (beta chain) emerged from a study of cytomegalovirus exposure and HLA in healthy donors. Study-wide findings and caveats: A missense variant in DCLRE1C was later tied to TCR beta V- and J-gene trimming.

With respect to this clone: The antigen remains undetermined.

CDR1 is LNHDA, CDR2 SQIVND, per germline (reference sequence). Trimming cost V 2 bases and J 6 bases, with 11 bases left between them. The CDR3 has 14 residues. PCR was performed using 60 Vbeta and 13 Jbeta primers. Using immunoSEQ multiplex PCR, the repertoire was profiled, and TCRdb retains in-frame clones only, with some absent. This repertoire shows some 250,000 clones, about 80% found once; its top ten account for 5.4%. The sequence was collected from a woman between 40 and 50 years old in good health and CMV-seropositive. Source material: PBMCs. V is TRBV19 and J is TRBJ1-5; no definite D call. The chain's CDR3 is CASSIRNPGQPQHF. As DNA, the CDR3 is TGTGCCAGTAGTATACGGAATCCGGGTCAGCCCCAGCATTTT.